A selection of T cell receptor beta chains follows, all from one sample in a study of T cells in Graves' hyperthyroidism and ophthalmopathy. Via MiXCR, TCRdb re-called the multiplex PCR reads, giving one row per CDR3 protein. Of fewer than 400,000 distinct CDR3 sequences detected, 16% appear once; the ten largest clones hold approximately 35%. Specimen: blood. Receptor source: a man between 25 and 39 years old with Graves' hyperthyroidism. The CDR3 runs from the conserved cysteine through the conserved F or W.

j_call v_call cdr3_aa
TRBJ2-7 TRBV20-1 CSAGQSPEQYF
TRBJ2-7 TRBV5-1 CASSLVGDEQYF
TRBJ1-5 TRBV24-1 CATSDDRGNQPQHF
TRBJ2-4 TRBV3-1 CASSQELWRGRGAIQYF
TRBJ2-5 TRBV5-1 CASSFGRANQETQYF
TRBJ1-2 TRBV6-1 CASSEAYLPGQPYGYTF
TRBJ2-5 TRBV5-6 CASSSPRQGETQYF
TRBJ2-7 TRBV2 CASRTLPVGRQYF
TRBJ2-1 TRBV12-3/TRBV12-4 CASSFVQDNEQFF
TRBJ1-5 TRBV12-3/TRBV12-4 CASSFGNSNQPQHF
TRBJ2-2 TRBV11-3 CASSLVEGRADAGELFF
TRBJ2-1 TRBV20-1 CSAAGLADNEQFF
TRBJ1-5 TRBV20-1 CSARDRGKSNQPQHF
TRBJ1-6 TRBV30 CAWTGQGHSPLHF
TRBJ1-1 TRBV6-1 CASRAPISRSTEAFF
TRBJ2-3 TRBV11-3 CASSLSGQGTDTQYF
TRBJ2-1 TRBV28 CASSWHRAHEQFF
TRBJ1-1 TRBV30 CAWKEWRGTEAFF
TRBJ2-1 TRBV7-9 CASSSPQSDEQFF
TRBJ2-7 TRBV3-1 CASSQERTSGSLIYEQYF
TRBJ2-5 TRBV15 CATSRASGGNLETQYF
TRBJ2-1 TRBV30 CAWSLSGTGHYNEQFF
TRBJ1-5 TRBV4-1 CASSQDPNNQPQHF
TRBJ1-1 TRBV20-1 CSVGLEAKAFF
TRBJ2-7 TRBV4-1 CASSQNGDGYEQYF
TRBJ1-2 TRBV27 CASSLRPRLYDYTF
TRBJ2-3 TRBV27 CASRPLAGGPSSTDTQYF
TRBJ2-3 TRBV5-1 CASSFTQVTDTQYF
TRBJ1-1 TRBV7-3 CASTISRAEAFF
TRBJ2-4 TRBV7-2 CASSLDFAVGTQYF
TRBJ2-2 TRBV7-6 CASSPYTSGRGFANTGELFF
TRBJ1-1 TRBV12-3/TRBV12-4 CASSPGTEEAFF
TRBJ2-1 TRBV6-1 CASSEGSYLDEQFF
TRBJ2-3 TRBV12-3/TRBV12-4 CASSPRPGLAGEDTQYF
TRBJ2-7 TRBV28 CASRKQGSYEQYF
TRBJ1-1 TRBV12-3/TRBV12-4 CASSSGHRAEAFF
TRBJ2-7 TRBV6-1 CASRRGSTYEQYF
TRBJ2-2 TRBV12-3/TRBV12-4 CASSTNLPGELFF
TRBJ1-1 TRBV3-1 CASSQIRDTEAFF
TRBJ2-3 TRBV28 CASSLPGLAADTQYF
TRBJ2-5 TRBV2 CASSGRGQQETQYF
TRBJ2-5 TRBV30 CAWSTGGGETQYF
TRBJ2-4 TRBV7-8 CASSPVGGAKNIQYF
TRBJ1-5 TRBV19 CASSIGGAGQPQHF
TRBJ2-7 TRBV20-1 CSARAPGQVALEQYF
TRBJ2-2 TRBV11-2 CASSGEGFTGELFF
TRBJ1-4 TRBV7-9 CASTNLTGLKLFF
TRBJ1-5 TRBV20-1 CSARPDRARGGNQPQHF
TRBJ1-2 TRBV5-4 CASSPRDLGSYGYTF
TRBJ1-2 TRBV2 CASGTGGTRGYTF
TRBJ2-1 TRBV7-3 CASSRGGDINNEQFF
TRBJ2-4 TRBV20-1 CSARSSGAGDIQYF
TRBJ2-7 TRBV18 CASSPPGTGMSEQYF
TRBJ1-5 TRBV29-1 CSVARGLGQPQHF
TRBJ1-1 TRBV20-1 CSARRVNTEAFF
TRBJ2-5 TRBV15 CATSTTGWETQYF
TRBJ1-5 TRBV20-1 CSARGIGGAGQPQHF
TRBJ2-3 TRBV30 CAWDGTLRGDTQYF